This entry concerns a single TCR beta chain. The antigen is not known. CDR1 is SGHVS and CDR2 is FNYEAQ in the germline V gene. CDR3 length: 14 amino acids. V was cut by 6 bases and J by 0 bases, with 8 bases left in between. The primer mix had 60 Vbeta and 13 Jbeta primers. Data came from immunoSEQ multiplex PCR; TCRdb stores just in-frame clones and leaves some out. The data show about 130,000 clones, about four fifths seen once. The record originates from a study of cytomegalovirus exposure and HLA in healthy donors. Findings and limits, study-wide: Listed as cytomegalovirus-associated were about 160 TCR beta chains. An apparent linkage of common viral pathogens to several of the most significant clusters emerged in a later analysis. Relative to the approximately 700-donor mean, N-insertions were reportedly fewer in an Asian-associated ancestry cluster in a later analysis.

This sequence originates from a male donor in good health and CMV-seronegative. Source material: PBMCs. J is TRBJ2-2 and V is TRBV7-6, with D possibly TRBD2 on 6 matching bases. The CDR3 sequence is CASRGGPNTGELFF. In DNA, the CDR3 is TGTGCCAGCAGGGGGGGTCCGAACACCGGGGAGCTGTTTTTT.